This is a list of T cell receptor beta chains from one sample in a study of vaccination and CD4 T cells after COVID-19. TCRdb re-called the PCR reads through MiXCR, storing one row per CDR3 protein. The table has 7,500 to 9,000 distinct CDR3 sequences, 40% to 55% seen once. Antigen specificity for these receptors is unknown. The sequenced sample consisted of CD4+ T cells from blood, cultured in vitro. Receptors originate from a human donor who had recovered from COVID-19. The CDR3 runs from the conserved cysteine through the conserved F or W. A D gene is named only where the DNA matches it firmly. The size field is filled for only some rows; it gives once, few, many or a size class.

D gene	clone size	V gene	J gene	CDR3 DNA	CDR3 protein
.	.	TRBV6-5	TRBJ1-1	TGTGCCAGCAGTTCCCAAGGGGGGCACACTGAAGCTTTCTTT	CASSSQGGHTEAFF
.	.	TRBV11-2	TRBJ1-5	TGTGCCAGCAGCTTAAGGCGGCAGTATAGCAATCAGCCCCAGCATTTT	CASSLRRQYSNQPQHF
.	.	TRBV5-1	TRBJ2-7	TGCGCCAGCAGCTCGGGACGGGGCTACGAGCAGTACTTC	CASSSGRGYEQYF
.	.	TRBV19	TRBJ1-5	TGTGCCAGTAGTTCCGGGACGCCTAGCAATCAGCCCCAGCATTTT	CASSSGTPSNQPQHF
TRBD1	.	TRBV20-1	TRBJ1-6	TGCAGTGCTATACAGGGGGCCGGTAGAAATTCACCCCTCCACTTT	CSAIQGAGRNSPLHF
.	.	TRBV21-1	TRBJ2-2	TGTGCCAGCAGCAAAGGCTTGGGAATAGCGGGGGAGGATGGCGGGGAGCTGTTTTTT	CASSKGLGIAGEDGGELFF
TRBD1	.	TRBV12-3/TRBV12-4	TRBJ2-7	TGTGCCAGCAGACAGGGGAATGTCTACGAGCAGTACTTC	CASRQGNVYEQYF
.	.	TRBV20-1	TRBJ1-2	TGCAGTGCTAGAGATCGACAGGCCAACTATGGCTACACCTTC	CSARDRQANYGYTF
.	.	TRBV2	TRBJ2-1	TGTGCCAGCAGTGAAGAATTAGGCTCCTACAATGAGCAGTTCTTC	CASSEELGSYNEQFF
.	.	TRBV6-4	TRBJ2-3	TGTGCCAGCAGTGACACATATAGCCTCACAGATACGCAGTATTTT	CASSDTYSLTDTQYF
.	few	TRBV6-1	TRBJ2-3	TGTGCCAGCACCCCCTCGCGGGATACGCAGTATTTT	CASTPSRDTQYF
TRBD1	few	TRBV24-1	TRBJ2-1	TGTGCCACCAGTGCGACAGGGGACGCCTACAATGAGCAGTTCTTC	CATSATGDAYNEQFF
TRBD1	.	TRBV5-8	TRBJ2-7	TGTGCCAGCAGCTCCATGGGCCAGGGGGTGGACGAGCAGTACTTC	CASSSMGQGVDEQYF
.	.	TRBV5-8	TRBJ1-5	TGTGCCAGCAGCTTGGGGTGGGCGGGGCGCAATCAGCCCCAGCATTTT	CASSLGWAGRNQPQHF
TRBD2	.	TRBV7-6	TRBJ2-1	TGTGCCAGCAGCTTTCTAGCGGATACCTACAATGAGCAGTTCTTC	CASSFLADTYNEQFF
.	medium-sized	TRBV7-9	TRBJ2-3	TGTGCCAGCAGCTTAGTAGGGGGGGCCACAGATACGCAGTATTTT	CASSLVGGATDTQYF
TRBD1	.	TRBV11-1	TRBJ2-1	TGTGCCAGCAGCTCCCAGACAGGGGGGTCCTACAATGAGCAGTTCTTC	CASSSQTGGSYNEQFF
.	.	TRBV5-1	TRBJ2-3	TGCGCCAGCAGCTTGGAGCACAGCTCAGATACGCAGTATTTT	CASSLEHSSDTQYF
.	.	TRBV5-1	TRBJ2-1	TGCGCCAGCAGCAGACTACCGGGACGCCTCGGACATGAGCAGTTCTTC	CASSRLPGRLGHEQFF
.	.	TRBV16	TRBJ2-3	TGTGCCAGCAGCCAATCCCGCACAGATACGCAGTATTTT	CASSQSRTDTQYF
.	once	TRBV7-9	TRBJ2-3	TGTGCCAGCAGCTTGGGGTTAGGGACCTGGGAAACAGATACGCAGTATTTT	CASSLGLGTWETDTQYF
.	.	TRBV27	TRBJ1-6	TGTGCCAGCAGTTTAGGGGGCCGGGATTCACCCCTCCACTTT	CASSLGGRDSPLHF
TRBD2	once	TRBV20-1	TRBJ2-7	TGCAGTGCGACAAGGGGGACTAGCGACTACGAGCAGTACTTC	CSATRGTSDYEQYF